This T cell receptor beta chain is drawn from a study of shared clonotypes between healthy human individuals. With unsorted samples, genomic DNA was obtained from tens of millions of PBMCs. As concerns this clone: Antigen specificity is unknown.

The assay ran at deep level. Using immunoSEQ multiplex PCR, the repertoire was profiled, and TCRdb retains in-frame clones only, with some absent. The sample contains roughly 500,000 clones, 60% to 85% of which appear only once. Germline CDR1 reads SNHLY; CDR2 reads FYNNEI. Trimming pared 6 bases from V and 0 bases from J, leaving 3 bases between. The CDR3 runs 12 residues. Study outcomes and limitations: Tissue TCR repertoires likely differ from these blood-only repertoires.

The gene calls are TRBV2 and TRBJ2-4, with D hard to call. The receptor comes from a woman aged 40 to 50 in good health. Some clones in this sample may be carry-over from other donors' samples. Sequenced: PBMCs. The CDR3 protein is CASSLAKNIQYF. DNA of the CDR3: TGTGCCAGCAGCTTAGCCAAAAACATTCAGTACTTC.